This paragraph covers one TCR beta chain sequence. Its antigen is still unknown. The sample comes from a study of T cell responses to AZD1222 COVID-19 vaccine. TCRdb keeps only in-frame clones here, not all; method: immunoSEQ multiplex PCR. The profile shows roughly 76,000 clones, about nine tenths of them singletons. This CDR3 is 14 amino acids long. The J segment lost 9 bases and the V segment lost 4 bases, leaving 8 bases of the junction unmatched. CDR1 and CDR2 (germline): LNHDA, SQIVND (reference sequence). Study-wide results and caveats: Donors were mostly white British, more females; clonal diversity possibly underestimated.

This clonotype originated in an adult in good health. V gene TRBV19 combines with J gene TRBJ2-1, with 8 bases matching TRBD2. The sample was peripheral blood, taken on day 0 of AZD1222 vaccination. CDR3 nucleotides: TGTGCCAGTAGTACGGGACTAGAATGGGGTGAGCAGTTCTTC. It translates to CASSTGLEWGEQFF.